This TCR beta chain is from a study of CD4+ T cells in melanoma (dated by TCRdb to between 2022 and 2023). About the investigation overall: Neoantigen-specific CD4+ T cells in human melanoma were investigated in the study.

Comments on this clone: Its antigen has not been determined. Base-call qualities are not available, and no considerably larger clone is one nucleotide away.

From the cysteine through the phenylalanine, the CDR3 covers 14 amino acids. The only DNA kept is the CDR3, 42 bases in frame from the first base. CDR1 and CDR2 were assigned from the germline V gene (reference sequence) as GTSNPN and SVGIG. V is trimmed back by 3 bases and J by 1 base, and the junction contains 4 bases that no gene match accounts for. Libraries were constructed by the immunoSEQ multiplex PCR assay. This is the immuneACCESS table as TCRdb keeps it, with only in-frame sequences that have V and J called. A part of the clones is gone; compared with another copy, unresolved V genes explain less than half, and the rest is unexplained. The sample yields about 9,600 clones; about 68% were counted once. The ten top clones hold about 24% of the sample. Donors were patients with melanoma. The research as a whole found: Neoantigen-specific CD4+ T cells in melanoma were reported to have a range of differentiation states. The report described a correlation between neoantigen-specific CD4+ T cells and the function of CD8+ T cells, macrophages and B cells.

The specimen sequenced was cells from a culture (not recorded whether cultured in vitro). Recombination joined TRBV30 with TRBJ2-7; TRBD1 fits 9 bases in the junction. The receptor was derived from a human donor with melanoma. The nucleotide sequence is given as TGTGCCTGGAGAAACAGGGGGCATTCCTACGAGCAGTACTTC. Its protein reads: CAWRNRGHSYEQYF.